This T cell receptor beta chain originates from a study of blood T cells in healthy people across ages. Study-wide points: There was a strong correlation between TCR beta diversity and naive T cell percentage.

The second PCR ran about 6 to 11 cycles with a sample-barcoded 5' primer and J-beta primers. TCRdb reanalysed the 5' RACE reads using MiXCR and keeps one entry per CDR3 protein. This sample has over a million distinct CDR3 sequences, with 42% found just once. Trimming pared 2 bases from V and 0 bases from J, leaving 18 bases between. CDR3 length: 18 residues. Germline CDR1 is ENHRY and CDR2 is SYGVKD. With regard to this clonotype: The antigen is not known.

The specimen sequenced was blood. This receptor was identified in a woman aged 18-30 years in good health. The rearrangement joins TRBV10-3 to TRBJ2-3, with D possibly being TRBD2 (6 bases). For the CDR3, the DNA is TGTGCCATCAGTGAGGCCCCGGGACTTCGTTCTAGCACAGATACGCAGTATTTT. Its translation is CAISEAPGLRSSTDTQYF.